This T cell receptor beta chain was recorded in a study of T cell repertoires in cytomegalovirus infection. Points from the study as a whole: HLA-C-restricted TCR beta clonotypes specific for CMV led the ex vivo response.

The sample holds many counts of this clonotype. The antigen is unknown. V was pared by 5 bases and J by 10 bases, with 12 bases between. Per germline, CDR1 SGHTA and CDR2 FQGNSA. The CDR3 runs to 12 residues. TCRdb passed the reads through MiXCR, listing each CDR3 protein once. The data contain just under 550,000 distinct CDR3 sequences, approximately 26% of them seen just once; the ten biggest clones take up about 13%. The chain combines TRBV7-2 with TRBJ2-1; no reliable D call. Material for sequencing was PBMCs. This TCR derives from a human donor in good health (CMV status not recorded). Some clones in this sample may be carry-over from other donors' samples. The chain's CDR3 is CASSLLFGEQFF. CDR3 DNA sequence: TGTGCCAGCAGCCTCCTTTTTGGGGAGCAGTTCTTC. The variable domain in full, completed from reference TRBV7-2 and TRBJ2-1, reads GAGVSQSPSNKVTEKGKDVELRCDPISGHTALYWYRQSLGQGLEFLIYFQGNSAPDKSGLPSDRFSAERTGGSVSTLTIQRTQQEDSAVYLCASSLLFGEQFFGPGTRLTVL.